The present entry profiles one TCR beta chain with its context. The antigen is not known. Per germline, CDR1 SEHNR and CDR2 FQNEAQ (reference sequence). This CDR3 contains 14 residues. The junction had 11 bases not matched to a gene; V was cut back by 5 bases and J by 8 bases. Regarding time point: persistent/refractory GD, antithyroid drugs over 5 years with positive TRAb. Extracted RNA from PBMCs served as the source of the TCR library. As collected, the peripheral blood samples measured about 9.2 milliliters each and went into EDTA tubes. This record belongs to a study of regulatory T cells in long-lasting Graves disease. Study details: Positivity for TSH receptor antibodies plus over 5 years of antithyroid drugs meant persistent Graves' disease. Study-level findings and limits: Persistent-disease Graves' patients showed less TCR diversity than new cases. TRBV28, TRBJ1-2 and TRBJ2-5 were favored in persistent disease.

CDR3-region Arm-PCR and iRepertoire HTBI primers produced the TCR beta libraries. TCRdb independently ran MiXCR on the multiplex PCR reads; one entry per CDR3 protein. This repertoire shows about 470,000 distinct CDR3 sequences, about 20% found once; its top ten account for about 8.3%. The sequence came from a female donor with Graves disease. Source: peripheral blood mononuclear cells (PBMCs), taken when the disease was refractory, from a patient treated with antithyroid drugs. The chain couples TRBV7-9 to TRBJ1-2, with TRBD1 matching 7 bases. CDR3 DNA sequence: TGTGCCAGCAGCCCGAAGGGGGCGTCGGAGGGCTACACCTTC. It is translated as CASSPKGASEGYTF.